The sample holds a few counts of the clone carrying this T cell receptor (beta chain). Its antigen is unknown. This specimen comes from a study of vaccination and CD4 T cells after COVID-19. Broader study findings: Spike mono-reactivity was evident in 304 of the 307 vaccine-specific clones derived from convalescent patients.

Treatment reported: approximately nine-day PBMC culture with coronavirus spike peptide pools or control peptides (ViraFEST assay). PCR-confirmed positives ranged from March to December 2020, preceding US Alpha, Beta and Delta variants. The authors isolated CD4+ T cells by negative selection after nine to eleven days of culture. With the Oncomine TCR Beta short-read assay, DNA from cultured CD4+ T cells was sequenced. TCRdb reanalysed the PCR reads using MiXCR and keeps one entry per CDR3 protein. The sample has about 15,000 distinct CDR3 sequences; 50% to 60% are singletons. The length of the CDR3 is 14 residues. V lost 0 bases and J lost 3, with 8 bases in between. Germline V CDR1 and CDR2: MGHRA, YSYEKL.

The sample consisted of CD4+ T cells from blood, cultured in vitro, taken before SARS-CoV-2 vaccination. The J gene is TRBJ1-2, the V gene TRBV4-1; D gene ambiguous. This TCR was sampled from a human donor who had recovered from COVID-19. CDR3 DNA: TGCGCCAGCAGCCAAGATTTGCAGGACTATGGCTACACCTTC. Protein product: CASSQDLQDYGYTF.